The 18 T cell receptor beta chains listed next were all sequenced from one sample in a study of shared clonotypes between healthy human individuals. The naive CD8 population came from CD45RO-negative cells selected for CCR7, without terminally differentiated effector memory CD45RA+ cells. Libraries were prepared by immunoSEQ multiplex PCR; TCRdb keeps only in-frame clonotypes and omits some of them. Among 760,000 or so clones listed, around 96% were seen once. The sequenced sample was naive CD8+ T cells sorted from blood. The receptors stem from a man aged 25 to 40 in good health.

The DNA for the CDR3 is TGTGCCTGGGGGACTAGTAGCTCCTACAATGAGCAGTTCTTC. Translating gives CAWGTSSSYNEQFF. The chain uses TRBV30 and TRBJ2-1; 8 bases fit TRBD2. This CDR3 has 14 amino acids. After removal of 5 bases from V and 0 bases from J, the junction contained 3 bases not matched to a gene. CDR1 is GTSNPN and CDR2 is SVGIG in the germline V gene (reference sequence). Drawing the rest from reference TRBV30 and TRBJ2-1, the complete variable domain is SQTIHQWPATLVQPVGSPLSLECTVEGTSNPNLYWYRQAAGRGLQLLFYSVGIGQISSEVPQNLSASRPQDRQFILSSKKLLLSDSGFYLCAWGTSSSYNEQFFGPGTRLTVL.

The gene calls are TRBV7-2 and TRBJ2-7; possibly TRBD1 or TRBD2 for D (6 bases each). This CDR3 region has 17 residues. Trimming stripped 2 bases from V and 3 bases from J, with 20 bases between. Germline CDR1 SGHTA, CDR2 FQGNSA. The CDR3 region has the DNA TGTGCCAGCAGCTTACAATGGGGGGACACCTTATTCTACGAGCAGTACTTC. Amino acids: CASSLQWGDTLFYEQYF. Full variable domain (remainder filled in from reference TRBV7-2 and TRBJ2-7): GAGVSQSPSNKVTEKGKDVELRCDPISGHTALYWYRQSLGQGLEFLIYFQGNSAPDKSGLPSDRFSAERTGGSVSTLTIQRTQQEDSAVYLCASSLQWGDTLFYEQYFGPGTRLTVT.

For the CDR3, the DNA is TGTGCCAGCAGTCGACTAGCGACGACTAGCACAGATACGCAGTATTTT. Translation gives CASSRLATTSTDTQYF. This rearrangement joins TRBV2 to TRBJ2-3; 8 bases are a match to TRBD2. The CDR3 has 16 residues. The ends lost 5 bases at V and 0 bases at J; junction bases unmatched: 7. Germline assignment: CDR1 SNHLY and CDR2 FYNNEI. Complete variable domain (other parts from reference TRBV2 and TRBJ2-3): EPEVTQTPSHQVTQMGQEVILRCVPISNHLYFYWYRQILGQKVEFLVSFYNNEISEKSEIFDDQFSVERPDGSNFTLKIRSTKLEDSAMYFCASSRLATTSTDTQYFGPGTRLTVL.

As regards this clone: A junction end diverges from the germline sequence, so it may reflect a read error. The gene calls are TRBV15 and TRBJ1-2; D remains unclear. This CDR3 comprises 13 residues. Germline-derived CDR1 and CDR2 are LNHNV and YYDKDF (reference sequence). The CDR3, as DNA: TGTGCCACCAGCAAGTTTGGCAACTATGGATACACCTTC. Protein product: CATSKFGNYGYTF.

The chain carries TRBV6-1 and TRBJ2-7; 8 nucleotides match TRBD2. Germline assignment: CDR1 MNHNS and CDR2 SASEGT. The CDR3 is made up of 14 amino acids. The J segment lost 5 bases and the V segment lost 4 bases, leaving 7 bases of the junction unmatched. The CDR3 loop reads CASSGSGRTHEQYF. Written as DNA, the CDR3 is TGTGCCAGCAGTGGAAGCGGGAGAACGCACGAGCAGTACTTC.

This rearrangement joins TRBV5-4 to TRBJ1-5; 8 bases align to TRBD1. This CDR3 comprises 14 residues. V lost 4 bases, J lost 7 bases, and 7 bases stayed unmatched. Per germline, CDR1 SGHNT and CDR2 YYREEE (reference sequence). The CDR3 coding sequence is TGTGCCAGCAGCGTTGGGACAGGATCCCAGCCCCAGCATTTT. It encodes CASSVGTGSQPQHF.

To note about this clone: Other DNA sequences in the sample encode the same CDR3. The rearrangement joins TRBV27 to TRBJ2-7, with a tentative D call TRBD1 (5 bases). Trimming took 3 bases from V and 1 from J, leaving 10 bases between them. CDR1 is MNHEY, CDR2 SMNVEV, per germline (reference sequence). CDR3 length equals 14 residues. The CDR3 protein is CASSFLDSSYEQYF. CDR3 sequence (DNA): TGTGCCAGCAGTTTCCTTGACAGTTCCTACGAGCAGTACTTC.

CDR3 nucleotides: TGTGCCAGCAGCCAAGAGCGGGGTACCTACGAGCAGTACTTC. Translation: CASSQERGTYEQYF. This chain connects TRBV14 to TRBJ2-7; D is possibly TRBD2 (6 bases). CDR1 is SGHDN, CDR2 FVKESK, per germline. V shed 0 bases and J shed 2 bases, with 8 bases lying between them. CDR3 length: 14 amino acids. The full variable domain, with the rest looked up from reference TRBV14 and TRBJ2-7, is EAGVTQFPSHSVIEKGQTVTLRCDPISGHDNLYWYRRVMGKEIKFLLHFVKESKQDESGMPNNRFLAERTGGTYSTLKVQPAELEDSGVYFCASSQERGTYEQYFGPGTRLTVT.

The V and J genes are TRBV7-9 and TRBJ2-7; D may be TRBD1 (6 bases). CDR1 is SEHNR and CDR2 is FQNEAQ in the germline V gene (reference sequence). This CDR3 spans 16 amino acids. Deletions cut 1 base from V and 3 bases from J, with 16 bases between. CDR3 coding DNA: TGTGCCAGCAGCTTAGTCGGGACATTGGCCCACTACGAGCAGTACTTC. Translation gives CASSLVGTLAHYEQYF.

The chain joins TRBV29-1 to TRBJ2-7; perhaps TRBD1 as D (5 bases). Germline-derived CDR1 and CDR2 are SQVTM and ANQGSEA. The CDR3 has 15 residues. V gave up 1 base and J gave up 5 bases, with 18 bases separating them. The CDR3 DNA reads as TGCAGCGTTGAAGGTCTCAGGGAATTGGTCCACGAGCAGTACTTC. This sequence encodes CSVEGLRELVHEQYF.

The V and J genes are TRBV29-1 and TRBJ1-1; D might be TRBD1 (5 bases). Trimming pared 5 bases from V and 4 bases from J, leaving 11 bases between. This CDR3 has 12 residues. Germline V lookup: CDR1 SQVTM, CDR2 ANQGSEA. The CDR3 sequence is CSVWQGGTEAFF. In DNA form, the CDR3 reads TGCAGCGTTTGGCAGGGAGGCACTGAAGCTTTCTTT.

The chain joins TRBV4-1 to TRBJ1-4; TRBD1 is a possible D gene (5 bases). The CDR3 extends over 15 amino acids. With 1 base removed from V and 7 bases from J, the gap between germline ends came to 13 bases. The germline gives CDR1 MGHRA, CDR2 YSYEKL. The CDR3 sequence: CASSQAGIEVEKLFF. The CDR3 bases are TGCGCCAGCAGCCAAGCAGGGATCGAAGTTGAAAAACTGTTTTTT.

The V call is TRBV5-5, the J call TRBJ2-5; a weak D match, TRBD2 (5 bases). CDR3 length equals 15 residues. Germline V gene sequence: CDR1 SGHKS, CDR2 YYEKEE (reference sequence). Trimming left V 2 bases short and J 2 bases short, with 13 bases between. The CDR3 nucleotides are TGTGCCAGCAGCTTTCTAAGGGAGAGACAAGAGACCCAGTACTTC. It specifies CASSFLRERQETQYF.

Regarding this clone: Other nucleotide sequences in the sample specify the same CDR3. In DNA, the CDR3 is TGTGCCTGGAGTGTAGGTCGGTCCGGGGAGCTGTTTTTT. Translation gives CAWSVGRSGELFF. The V call is TRBV30, the J call TRBJ2-2; D not certain. The V end lost 0 bases, the J end lost 6 bases, and 8 bases lay between the germline ends. The CDR3 has 13 amino acids. Germline-derived CDR1 and CDR2 are GTSNPN and SVGIG (reference sequence).

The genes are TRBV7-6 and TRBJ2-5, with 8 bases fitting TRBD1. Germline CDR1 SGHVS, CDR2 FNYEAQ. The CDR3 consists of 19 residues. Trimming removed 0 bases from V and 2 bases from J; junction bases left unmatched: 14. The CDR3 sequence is CASSLAFVTGGLSQETQYF. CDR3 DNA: TGTGCCAGCAGCTTAGCCTTTGTAACAGGGGGGCTGTCACAAGAGACCCAGTACTTC.

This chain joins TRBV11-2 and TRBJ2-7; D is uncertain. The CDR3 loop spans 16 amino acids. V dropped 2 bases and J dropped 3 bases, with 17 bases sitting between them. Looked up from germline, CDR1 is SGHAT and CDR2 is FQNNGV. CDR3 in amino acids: CASSLSVYSPSYEQYF. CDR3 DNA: TGTGCCAGCAGCTTATCCGTCTATTCACCAAGCTACGAGCAGTACTTC.

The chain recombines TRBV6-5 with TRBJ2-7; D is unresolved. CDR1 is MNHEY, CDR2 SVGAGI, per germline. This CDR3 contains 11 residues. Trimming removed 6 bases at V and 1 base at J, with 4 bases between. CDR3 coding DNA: TGTGCCAGCAGGACATCCTACGAGCAGTACTTC. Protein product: CASRTSYEQYF.

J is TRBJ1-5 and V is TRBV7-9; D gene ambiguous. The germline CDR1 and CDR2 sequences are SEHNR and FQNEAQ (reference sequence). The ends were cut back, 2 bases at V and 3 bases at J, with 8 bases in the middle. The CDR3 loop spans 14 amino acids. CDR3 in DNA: TGTGCCAGCAGCTTAAGTCTGAACAATCAGCCCCAGCATTTT. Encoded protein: CASSLSLNNQPQHF.